This TCR beta chain emerged from a study of sequential checkpoint blockade in melanoma (dated by TCRdb to between 2019 and 2020). About the investigation overall: Patients were assigned by 1:1 randomization to either first-line nivolumab followed by ipilimumab (arm A) or ipilimumab followed by nivolumab (arm B). Roughly 80% of the matched tumor biopsy pairs taken before and after treatment were from the same lesion. For approximately 20 patients, matched tumor biopsies were obtained before treatment and at week 13, following single-agent nivolumab (arm A) or ipilimumab (arm B). Maintenance nivolumab came after both trial sequences. DNA from approximately 91 pretreatment melanoma tumor samples was subjected to TCRbeta immunosequencing. General conclusions and limits of the study: PD-L1 staining and CD8+ T-cell counts correlated with tumor T-cell fraction and clonality, whereas mutational load did not. Patients whose tumor T-cell fraction and clonality increased by week 13 were about 30 times more likely to achieve clinical benefit. Validation of the response-prediction model combining TCR metrics and mutation burden is needed in larger, independent patient cohorts. Among patients in arm A, the nivolumab-first arm, pretreatment tumor TIL clonality was associated with response (P = .04). Within-arm analyses of tumor T-cell fraction were constrained by small sample sizes and reduced statistical power.

Judged by its sample share, this clone qualifies as medium-sized (0.01 to 0.1%). No antigen is known for it. No much larger clonotype is one base removed from it; base qualities were not supplied. The germline V end is reduced by 6 bases and the J end by 7 bases; junction bases left unmatched: 8. Including the terminal cysteine and phenylalanine, the CDR3 comprises 14 residues. CDR3 DNA only is kept here, 42 bases in frame from base 1. The germline V gene provides CDR1 SGHNT and CDR2 YENEEA. The intended sense of this specimen's treatment or condition label: randomized to nivolumab then ipilimumab (arm A) or the reverse (arm B). Prior DNA-damaging chemotherapy had not been received by any trial patient. CheckMate 064, a randomized, open-label phase II trial of sequential checkpoint blockade, was the source of the samples, all of which came from patients with melanoma. Genomic DNA from formalin-fixed paraffin-embedded (FFPE) tissue samples served as the input for tumor TCR sequencing.

The immunoSEQ Assay was used to immunosequence TCRbeta CDR3 regions from genomic DNA. Prior to high-throughput sequencing, genomic DNA was amplified by bias-controlled multiplex PCR. Per the original workflow: To quantify the absolute abundance of each unique TCRbeta CDR3 region, the sequences were collapsed and filtered. Clonality was defined as 1 minus Pielou's evenness and was calculated using productive rearrangements only. Tumor T-cell fraction was calculated by normalizing TCRbeta template counts to usable DNA, which was estimated from several housekeeping genes. A previously published method was used to identify clones with significantly greater frequencies in on-treatment samples than in baseline samples. This is the immuneACCESS table as TCRdb keeps it, with only in-frame sequences that have V and J called. A part of the clones is gone; compared with another copy, unresolved V genes explain less than half, and the rest is unexplained. V, J and clone size derive from that table, while D and trimming were established from the DNA sequence. The sample table holds roughly 1,700 clones, of which about 20% were seen once. The biggest ten clones account for less than 25% of the sample.

The sequencing used tumor tissue (inferred from file names), collected from a patient given nivolumab and ipilimumab in sequence. The source is a human donor with melanoma. This chain is built from TRBV11-3 and TRBJ2-1; TRBD1 agrees with 8 junctional bases. The CDR3 sequence is CASSRDRPLNEQFF. The DNA sequence reads TGTGCCAGCAGTCGGGACAGGCCACTTAATGAGCAGTTCTTC.